This section outlines one TCR beta chain sequence together with its context. Its antigen remains unidentified. These data come from a study of T cells in Graves' hyperthyroidism and ophthalmopathy. Study-wide findings and caveats: Ophthalmopathy was identified by the model a median 6.5 months ahead of onset. A model of 13 V-J features distinguished ophthalmopathy from stable hyperthyroidism.

RNA transcripts gave rise to amplified TCR beta CDR3 regions. The TCR CDR3 was amplified in a first-round RT-PCR using the HTBI primer set. TCRdb reprocessed the multiplex PCR reads via MiXCR and lists one record per CDR3 protein. Among over 650,000 distinct CDR3 sequences listed, approximately 42% were seen once. This CDR3 comprises 13 residues. Germline CDR1 and CDR2: SNHLY and FYNNEI. Germline trimming cut 4 bases from V and 7 bases from J; bases unmatched to any gene: 1. This rearrangement joins TRBV2 to TRBJ1-4, with 9 bases fitting TRBD1. The sequence was obtained from an adult man with Graves' disease, either hyperthyroidism or ophthalmopathy (not recorded which). Sequencing was performed on peripheral blood or thyroid tissue (not recorded which). This CDR3 reads CASSVDRGEKLFF. The CDR3, as DNA: TGTGCCAGCAGTGTGGACAGGGGTGAAAAACTGTTTTTT.